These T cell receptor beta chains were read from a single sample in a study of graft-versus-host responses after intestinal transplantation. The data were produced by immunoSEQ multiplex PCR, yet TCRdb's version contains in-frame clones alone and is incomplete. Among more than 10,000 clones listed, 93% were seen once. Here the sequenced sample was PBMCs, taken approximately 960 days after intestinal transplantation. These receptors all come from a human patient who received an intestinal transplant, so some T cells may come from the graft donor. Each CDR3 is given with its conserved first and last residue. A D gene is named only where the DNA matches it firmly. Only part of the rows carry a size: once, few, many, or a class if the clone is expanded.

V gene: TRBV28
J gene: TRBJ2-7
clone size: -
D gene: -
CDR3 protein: CASSWDGSYEQYF
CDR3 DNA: TGTGCCAGCAGCTGGGACGGCTCCTACGAGCAGTACTTC

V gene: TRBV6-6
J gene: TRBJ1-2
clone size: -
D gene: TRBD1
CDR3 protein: CASRWQGDYGYTF
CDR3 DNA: TGTGCCAGCAGGTGGCAGGGGGACTATGGCTACACCTTC

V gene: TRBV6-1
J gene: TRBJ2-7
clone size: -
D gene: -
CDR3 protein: CASSEAPPFWRMYF
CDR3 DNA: TGTGCCAGCAGTGAAGCCCCACCTTTCTGGAGGATGTACTTC

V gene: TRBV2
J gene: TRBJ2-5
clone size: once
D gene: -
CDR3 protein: CASSPKTGEETQYF
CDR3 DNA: TGTGCCAGCAGCCCCAAAACGGGGGAAGAGACCCAGTACTTC

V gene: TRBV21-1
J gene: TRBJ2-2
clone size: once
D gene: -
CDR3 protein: CASSKDGRGLAGELFF
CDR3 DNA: TGTGCCAGCAGCAAAGATGGCAGGGGGCTAGCCGGGGAGCTGTTTTTT

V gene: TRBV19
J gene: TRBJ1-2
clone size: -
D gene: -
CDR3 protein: CASSMDASYGYTF
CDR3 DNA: TGTGCCAGTAGTATGGACGCTTCCTATGGCTACACCTTC

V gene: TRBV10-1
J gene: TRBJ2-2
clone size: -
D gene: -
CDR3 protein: CASSEGGARAGELFF
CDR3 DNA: TGCGCCAGCAGTGAGGGGGGGGCCCGCGCCGGGGAGCTGTTTTTT

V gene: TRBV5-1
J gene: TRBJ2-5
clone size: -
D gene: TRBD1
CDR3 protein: CASSIRTGGSQETQYF
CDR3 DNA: TGCGCCAGCAGCATCCGGACAGGGGGTAGCCAAGAGACCCAGTACTTC

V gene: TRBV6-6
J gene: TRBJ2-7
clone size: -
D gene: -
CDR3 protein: CASSSSTGTYEQYF
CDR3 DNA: TGTGCCAGCAGTTCGTCGACAGGAACCTACGAGCAGTACTTC

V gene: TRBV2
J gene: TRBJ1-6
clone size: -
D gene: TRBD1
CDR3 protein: CASNAGQGDNSPLHF
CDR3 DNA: TGTGCCAGCAACGCTGGGCAGGGGGATAATTCACCCCTCCACTTT